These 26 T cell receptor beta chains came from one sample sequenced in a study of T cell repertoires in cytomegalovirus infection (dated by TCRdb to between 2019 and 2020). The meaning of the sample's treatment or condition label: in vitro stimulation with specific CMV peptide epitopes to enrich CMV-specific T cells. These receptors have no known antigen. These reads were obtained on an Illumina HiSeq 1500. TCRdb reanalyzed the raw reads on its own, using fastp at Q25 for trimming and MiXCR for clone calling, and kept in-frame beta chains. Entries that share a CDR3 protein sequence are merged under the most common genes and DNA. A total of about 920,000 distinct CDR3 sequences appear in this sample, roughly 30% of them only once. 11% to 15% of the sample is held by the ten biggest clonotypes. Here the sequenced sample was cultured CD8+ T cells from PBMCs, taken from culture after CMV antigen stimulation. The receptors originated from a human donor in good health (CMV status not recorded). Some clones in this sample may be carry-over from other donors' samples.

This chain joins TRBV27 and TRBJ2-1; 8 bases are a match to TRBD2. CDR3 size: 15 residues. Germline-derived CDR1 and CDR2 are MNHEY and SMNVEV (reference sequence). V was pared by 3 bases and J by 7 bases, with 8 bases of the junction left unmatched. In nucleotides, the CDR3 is TGTGCCAGCAGTTTGCGGGGGGTTTACAATAATGAGCAGTTCTTC. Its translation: CASSLRGVYNNEQFF.

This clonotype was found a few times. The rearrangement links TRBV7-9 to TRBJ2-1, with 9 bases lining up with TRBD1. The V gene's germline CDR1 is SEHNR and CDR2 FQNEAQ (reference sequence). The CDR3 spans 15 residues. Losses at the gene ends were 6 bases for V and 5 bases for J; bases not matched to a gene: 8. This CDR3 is CASRPRDRADNEQFF. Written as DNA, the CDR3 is TGTGCCAGCAGGCCCCGGGACAGGGCCGACAATGAGCAGTTCTTC. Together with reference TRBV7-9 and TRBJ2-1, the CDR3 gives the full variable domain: DTGVSQNPRHKITKRGQNVTFRCDPISEHNRLYWYRQTLGQGPEFLTYFQNEAQLEKSRLLSDRFSAERPKGSFSTLEIQRTEQGDSAMYLCASRPRDRADNEQFFGPGTRLTVL.

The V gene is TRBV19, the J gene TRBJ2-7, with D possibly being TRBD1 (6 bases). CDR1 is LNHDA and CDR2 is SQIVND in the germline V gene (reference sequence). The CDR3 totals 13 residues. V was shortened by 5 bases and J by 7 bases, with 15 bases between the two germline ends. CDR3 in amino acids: CASSPTGTGEQYF. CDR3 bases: TGTGCCAGTAGTCCGACAGGCACCGGGGAGCAGTACTTC.

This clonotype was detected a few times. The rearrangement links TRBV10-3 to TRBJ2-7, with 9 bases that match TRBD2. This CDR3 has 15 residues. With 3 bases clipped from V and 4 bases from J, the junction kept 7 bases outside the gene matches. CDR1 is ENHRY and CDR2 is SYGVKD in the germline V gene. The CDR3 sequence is CAISEIAGASYEQYV. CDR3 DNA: TGTGCCATCAGTGAAATAGCGGGGGCCAGTTACGAGCAGTACGTC.

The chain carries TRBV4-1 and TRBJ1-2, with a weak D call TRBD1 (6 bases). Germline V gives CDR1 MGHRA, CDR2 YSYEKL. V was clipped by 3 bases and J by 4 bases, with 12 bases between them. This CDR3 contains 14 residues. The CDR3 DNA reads TGCGCCAGCAGCCACCCGGGGGCCGGCTATGGCTACACCTTC. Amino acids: CASSHPGAGYGYTF.

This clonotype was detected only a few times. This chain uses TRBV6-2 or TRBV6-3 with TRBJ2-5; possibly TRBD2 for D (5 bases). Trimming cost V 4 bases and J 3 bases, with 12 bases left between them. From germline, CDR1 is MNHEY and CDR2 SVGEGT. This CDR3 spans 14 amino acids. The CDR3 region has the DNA TGTGCCAGCAGTTCCCTGGACGGGAAAGAGACCCAGTACTTC. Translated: CASSSLDGKETQYF.

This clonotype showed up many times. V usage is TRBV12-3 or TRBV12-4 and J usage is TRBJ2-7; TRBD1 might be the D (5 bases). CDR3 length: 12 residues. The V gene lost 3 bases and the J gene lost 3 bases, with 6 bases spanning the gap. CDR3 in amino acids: CASSLTVYEQYF. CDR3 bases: TGTGCCAGCAGTTTGACAGTCTACGAGCAGTACTTC.

In DNA, the CDR3 is TGTGCCAGCAGCTTAGGACCTTCAGCGGGGCCTCGCGGTGAGCAGTTCTTC. This encodes CASSLGPSAGPRGEQFF. The chain links TRBV7-9 to TRBJ2-1; 7 bases are a match to TRBD2. Trimming removed 1 base from V and 9 bases from J; junction bases left unmatched: 15. This CDR3 is 17 amino acids long. From germline, CDR1 is SEHNR and CDR2 FQNEAQ (reference sequence).

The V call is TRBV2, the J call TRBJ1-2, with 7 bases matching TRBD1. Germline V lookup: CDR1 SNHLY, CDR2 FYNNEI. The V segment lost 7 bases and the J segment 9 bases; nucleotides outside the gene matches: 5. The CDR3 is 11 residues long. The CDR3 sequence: CASNRDRRYTF. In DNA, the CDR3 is TGTGCCAGCAACCGGGACAGACGCTACACCTTC.

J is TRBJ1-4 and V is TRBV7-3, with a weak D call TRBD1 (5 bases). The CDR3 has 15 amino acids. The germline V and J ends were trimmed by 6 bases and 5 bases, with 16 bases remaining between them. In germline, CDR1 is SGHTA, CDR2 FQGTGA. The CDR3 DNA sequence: TGTGCCAGCAGTTCCGTCGGGGCCGGGAATGAAAAACTGTTTTTT. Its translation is CASSSVGAGNEKLFF.

The CDR3 DNA reads TGTGCCAGCAGTCCAATTACCCCCAGCACAGATACGCAGTATTTT. As protein: CASSPITPSTDTQYF. This chain uses TRBV6-8 with TRBJ2-3; no clear D. This CDR3 is built from 15 residues. V dropped 5 bases and J dropped 0 bases, with 12 bases sitting between them. Germline assignment: CDR1 MNHGY and CDR2 SAAAGT.

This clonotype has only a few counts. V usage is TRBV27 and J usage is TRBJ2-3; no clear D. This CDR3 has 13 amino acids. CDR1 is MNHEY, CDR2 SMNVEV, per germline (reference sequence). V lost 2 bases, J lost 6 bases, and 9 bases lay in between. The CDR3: CASSLVFLDTQYF. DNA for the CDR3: TGTGCCAGCAGTTTAGTTTTTTTGGATACGCAGTATTTT.

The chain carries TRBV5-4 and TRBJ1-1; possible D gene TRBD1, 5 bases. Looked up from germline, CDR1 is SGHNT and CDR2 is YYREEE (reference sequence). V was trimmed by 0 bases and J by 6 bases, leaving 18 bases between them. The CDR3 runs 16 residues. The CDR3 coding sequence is TGTGCCAGCAGCTTGGGGGACTTAGGCTGGGAAGCTGAAGCTTTCTTT. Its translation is CASSLGDLGWEAEAFF.

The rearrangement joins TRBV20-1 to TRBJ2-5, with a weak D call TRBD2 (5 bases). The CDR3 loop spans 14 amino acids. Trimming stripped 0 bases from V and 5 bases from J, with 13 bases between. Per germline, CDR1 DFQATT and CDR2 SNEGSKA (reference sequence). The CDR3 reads CSARDLGGWETQYF. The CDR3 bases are TGCAGTGCTAGAGATCTCGGCGGGTGGGAGACCCAGTACTTC.

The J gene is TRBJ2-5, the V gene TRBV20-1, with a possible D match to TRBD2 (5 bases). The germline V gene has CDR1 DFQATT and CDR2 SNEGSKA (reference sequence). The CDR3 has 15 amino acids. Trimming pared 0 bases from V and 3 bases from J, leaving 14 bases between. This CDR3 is CSARDRAEGKETQYF. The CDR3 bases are TGCAGTGCTAGAGATAGAGCGGAAGGGAAAGAGACCCAGTACTTC.

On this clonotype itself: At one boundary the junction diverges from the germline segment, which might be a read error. The CDR3 DNA follows: TGCGCCAGCAGCTTGGGCCAGGGGGACGATCAGCCCCAGCGTTTT. Protein: CASSLGQGDDQPQRF. The genes are TRBV5-1 and TRBJ1-5, with 7 bases that match TRBD1. The CDR3 totals 15 residues. Germline CDR1 reads SGHRS; CDR2 reads YFSETQ.

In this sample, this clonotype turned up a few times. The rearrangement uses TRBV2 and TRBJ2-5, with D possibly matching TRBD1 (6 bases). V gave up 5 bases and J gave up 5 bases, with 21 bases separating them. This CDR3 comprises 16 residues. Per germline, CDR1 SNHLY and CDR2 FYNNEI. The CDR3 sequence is CASSPPTGPLGETQYF. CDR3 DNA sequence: TGTGCCAGCAGTCCCCCGACAGGTCCGCTGGGGGAGACCCAGTACTTC.

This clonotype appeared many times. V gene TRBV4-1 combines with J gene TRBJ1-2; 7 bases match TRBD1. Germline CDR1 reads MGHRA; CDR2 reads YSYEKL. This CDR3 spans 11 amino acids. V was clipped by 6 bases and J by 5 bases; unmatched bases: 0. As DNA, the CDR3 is TGCGCCAGCAGACAGGGGTATGGCTACACCTTC. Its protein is CASRQGYGYTF.

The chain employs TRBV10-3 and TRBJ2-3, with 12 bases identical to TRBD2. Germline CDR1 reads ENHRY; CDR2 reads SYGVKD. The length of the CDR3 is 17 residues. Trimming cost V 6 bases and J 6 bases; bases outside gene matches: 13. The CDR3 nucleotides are TGTGCCATCAGGGGAGCGACTAGCGGGGGCCAAGCGGATACGCAGTATTTT. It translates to CAIRGATSGGQADTQYF.

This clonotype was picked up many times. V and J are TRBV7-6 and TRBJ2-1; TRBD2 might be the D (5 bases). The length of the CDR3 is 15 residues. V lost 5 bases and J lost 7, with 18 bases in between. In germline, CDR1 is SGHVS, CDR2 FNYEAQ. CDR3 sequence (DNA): TGTGCCAGCAGCCCATCGCCCGGGAAAGCGAATGAGCAGTTCTTC. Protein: CASSPSPGKANEQFF.

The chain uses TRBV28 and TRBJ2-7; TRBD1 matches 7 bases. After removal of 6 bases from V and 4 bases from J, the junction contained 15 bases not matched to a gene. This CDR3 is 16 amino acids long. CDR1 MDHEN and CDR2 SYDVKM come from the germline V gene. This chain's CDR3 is CASSHMGDSGSYEQYF. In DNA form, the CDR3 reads TGTGCCAGCAGCCACATGGGGGACAGCGGTAGTTACGAGCAGTACTTC. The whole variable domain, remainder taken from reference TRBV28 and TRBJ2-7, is DVKVTQSSRYLVKRTGEKVFLECVQDMDHENMFWYRQDPGLGLRLIYFSYDVKMKEKGDIPEGYSVSREKKERFSLILESASTNQTSMYLCASSHMGDSGSYEQYFGPGTRLTVT.

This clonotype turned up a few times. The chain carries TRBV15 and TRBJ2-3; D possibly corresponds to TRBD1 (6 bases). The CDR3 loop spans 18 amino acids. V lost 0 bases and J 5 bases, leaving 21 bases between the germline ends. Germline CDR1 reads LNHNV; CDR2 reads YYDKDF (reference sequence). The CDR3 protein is CATSRDDGQSLGIDTQYF. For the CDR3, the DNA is TGTGCCACCAGCAGAGACGACGGACAGTCCCTCGGAATAGATACGCAGTATTTT.

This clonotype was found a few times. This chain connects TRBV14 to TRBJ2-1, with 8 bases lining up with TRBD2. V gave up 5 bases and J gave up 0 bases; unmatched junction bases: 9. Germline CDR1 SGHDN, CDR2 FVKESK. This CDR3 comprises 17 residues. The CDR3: CASSTKRGWSSYNEQFF. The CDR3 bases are TGTGCCAGCAGCACGAAGCGGGGGTGGAGCTCCTACAATGAGCAGTTCTTC.

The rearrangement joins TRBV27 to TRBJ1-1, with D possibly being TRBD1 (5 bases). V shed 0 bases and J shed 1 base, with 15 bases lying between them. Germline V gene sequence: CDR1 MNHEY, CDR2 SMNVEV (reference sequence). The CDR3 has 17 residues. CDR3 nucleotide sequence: TGTGCCAGCAGTTTATCGGGGGGACTTGGATGGAACACTGAAGCTTTCTTT. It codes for CASSLSGGLGWNTEAFF.

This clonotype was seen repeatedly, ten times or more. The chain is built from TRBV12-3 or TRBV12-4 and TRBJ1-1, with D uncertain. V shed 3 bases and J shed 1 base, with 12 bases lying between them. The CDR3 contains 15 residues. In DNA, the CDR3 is TGTGCCAGCAGTTTCTGGGTGCGGAAGAACACTGAAGCTTTCTTT. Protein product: CASSFWVRKNTEAFF.

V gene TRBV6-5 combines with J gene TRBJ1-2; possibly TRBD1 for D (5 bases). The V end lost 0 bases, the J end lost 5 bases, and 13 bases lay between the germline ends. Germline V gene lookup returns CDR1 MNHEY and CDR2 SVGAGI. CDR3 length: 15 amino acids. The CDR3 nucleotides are TGTGCCAGCAGTTACTCGAAGGCAGGGCCGTATGGCTACACCTTC. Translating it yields CASSYSKAGPYGYTF.